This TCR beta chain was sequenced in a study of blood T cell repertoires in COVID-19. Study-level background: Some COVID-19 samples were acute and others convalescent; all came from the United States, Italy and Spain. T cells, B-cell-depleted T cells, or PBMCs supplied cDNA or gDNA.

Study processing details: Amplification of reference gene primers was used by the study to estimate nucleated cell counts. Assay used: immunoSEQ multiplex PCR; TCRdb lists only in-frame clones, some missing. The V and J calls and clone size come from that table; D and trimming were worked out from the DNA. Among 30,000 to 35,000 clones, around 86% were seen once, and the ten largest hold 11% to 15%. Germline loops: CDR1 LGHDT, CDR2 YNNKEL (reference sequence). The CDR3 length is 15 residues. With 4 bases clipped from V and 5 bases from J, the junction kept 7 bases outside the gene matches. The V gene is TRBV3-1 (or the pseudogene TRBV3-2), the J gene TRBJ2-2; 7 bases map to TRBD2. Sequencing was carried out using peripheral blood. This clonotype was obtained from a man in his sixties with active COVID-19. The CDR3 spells CASSRGGSRTGELFF. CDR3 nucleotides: TGTGCCAGCAGCCGGGGCGGGAGTCGGACCGGGGAGCTGTTTTTT.